The 2 T cell receptor gamma chains in this list originate from one sample, sequenced in a study of gamma-delta chains in newborns, infants, children (dated by TCRdb to between 2018 and 2020). Sequencing was performed on an Illumina MiSeq. TCRdb reprocessed the public reads with the caller CATT; rows with the same DNA were merged afterwards. This sample is represented by 4,000 or so gamma-chain clones; over 60% of them were singletons. About a sixth of the sample is held by the ten biggest clonotypes. Sequencing was carried out using blood. All receptors derive from a child who was a newborn, infant or young child, either healthy, febrile or measles-vaccinated (not recorded which).

This chain connects TRGV4 to TRGJ1 or TRGJ2. Assignment of the J gene here rests on matching the DNA to germline, because TCRdb gives none. CDR3 size: 13 residues. The V segment lost 5 bases and the J segment 3 bases; nucleotides outside the gene matches: 7. Germline V lookup: CDR1 EGSTGY, CDR2 YDSYTSSV. CDR3 DNA: TGTGCCACCTGGGTCAGCATTTATTATAAGAAACTCTTT. It is translated as CATWVSIYYKKLF.

On this clone: Other nucleotide sequences in the sample specify the same CDR3. V usage is TRGV9 and J usage is TRGJP. Matching the DNA to germline supplied the J gene, which TCRdb does not give. V was pared by 2 bases and J by 4 bases, with 5 bases of the junction left unmatched. CDR1 and CDR2 from the germline V gene are GITISATS and ISYDGTV (reference sequence). The CDR3 spans 17 residues. The CDR3 spells CALWEGGQELGKKIKVF. The CDR3 coding sequence is TGTGCCTTGTGGGAGGGGGGACAAGAGTTGGGCAAAAAAATCAAGGTATTT.